This paragraph reports one TCR beta chain. Other nucleotide sequences in the sample specify the same CDR3. Generated by immunoSEQ multiplex PCR, the TCRdb table keeps only in-frame clones and is missing some. The table records more than 200,000 clones, 75% to 85% of them present only once. Trimming pared 4 bases from V and 2 bases from J, leaving 3 bases between. CDR3 length: 12 residues. Seattle's enrolled individuals joined amid active infection and were then monitored longitudinally. This sample was taken from a study of blood T cell repertoires in COVID-19. In the study overall: Sources were T cells, B-cell-depleted T cells, or PBMCs; the material itself was cDNA or gDNA.

The rearrangement joins TRBV12-3 or TRBV12-4 to TRBJ1-5; D gene uncertain. Material for sequencing was peripheral blood. The clonotype was recovered from a woman at least 80 years old with COVID-19, enrolled during active disease. CDR3 sequence reads: CASSSGNQPQHF. The CDR3 DNA reads TGTGCCAGCAGTTCTGGCAATCAGCCCCAGCATTTT.